This T cell receptor (beta chain) derives from a study of CD8+ T cells in alopecia areata. V dropped 1 base and J dropped 0 bases, with 8 bases sitting between them. The CDR3 sequence is 14 residues long. Germline-derived CDR1 and CDR2 are GKSSPN and SITVG. Study-level findings and limits: Scalp data also include sequences from resident alphabeta T cells of normal skin.

This clone was found a few times. What it binds is unknown. Genes and germline are mouse. The read falls 4 residues short of the CDR3 end, and the missing part is taken from the germline J gene. Other DNA sequences in this sample translate to the same CDR3. The study sorted pooled cutaneous lymph node cells by CD4, CD8alpha, NKG2D, NKG2ACE and other markers. After isolation, RNA underwent reverse transcription to generate cDNA as the sequencing template. Data came from immunoSEQ multiplex PCR; TCRdb stores just in-frame clones and leaves some out. This record lists about 270,000 clones, none seen once only, and the top ten clones contain about 1.1%.

The chain couples TRBV31 to TRBJ2-5; D may be TRBD2 (5 bases). The TCR was taken from a C3H/HeJ mouse with alopecia areata. The mouse line has the MHC haplotype H2-k. The material sequenced was CD4+ T cells sorted from a lymph node. CDR3 residues: CAWSPGINQDTQYF. The part of the CDR3 DNA that was read is TGTGCCTGGAGTCCTGGGATTAACCAAGAC. The full variable domain, in which reference TRBV31 and TRBJ2-5 provide the parts outside the CDR3, is AQTIHQWPVAEIKAVGSPLSLGCTIKGKSSPNLYWYWQATGGTLQQLFYSITVGQVESVVQLNLSASRPKDDQFILSTEKLLLSHSGFYLCAWSPGINQDTQYFGPGTRLLVL.